This T cell receptor beta chain was observed in a study of blood T cell repertoires in COVID-19. As for the study in general: Sites in the United States, Italy and Spain provided acute and convalescent COVID-19 samples.

CDR1 and CDR2 (germline): LGHDT, YNNKEL (reference sequence). With 2 bases removed from V and 5 bases from J, the gap between germline ends came to 11 bases. The CDR3 spans 14 residues. In the study's own analysis: Estimation of nucleated cell counts relied on the amplification of reference gene primers. Profiling relied on immunoSEQ multiplex PCR, and the TCRdb table lists in-frame clones only, not all of them. V and J calls and clone size follow that table, whereas D and trimming were derived from the DNA. The sample shows about 190,000 clones, 70% to 85% of them seen only once. This clone was detected only once.

The source is a man between 45 and 60 years old who had recovered from COVID-19. Specimen: peripheral blood. This chain joins TRBV3-1 (or the pseudogene TRBV3-2) and TRBJ2-3; tentatively, D is TRBD2 (5 bases). CDR3: CASSQMMAGDTQYF. For the CDR3, the DNA is TGTGCCAGCAGCCAAATGATGGCGGGAGATACGCAGTATTTT.